This entry describes one TCR beta chain. Its antigen is still unknown. These data originate in a study of cytomegalovirus exposure and HLA in healthy donors. Unmatched junction bases numbered 5, after V lost 3 bases and J lost 3 bases. The CDR3 length is 16 residues. Germline V gene sequence: CDR1 LGHNA, CDR2 YSLEER. These donors were members of the approximately 110-subject validation cohort, a group separate from the approximately 620-subject first cohort. Sequenced by immunoSEQ multiplex PCR; TCRdb stores in-frame clones only, minus some. The table has fewer than 250,000 clones, around nine tenths seen once. General study findings and limits: Through in vitro validation, three CMV-associated chains were shown to be specific for CMV antigens. Cytomegalovirus association was assigned to around 150 TCR beta chains.

Specimen: PBMCs. The TCR sequence derives from a man aged 18 to 35 in good health and CMV-seronegative. The rearrangement joins TRBV4-3 to TRBJ2-1, with 10 bases identical to TRBD1. Here the CDR3 reads CASSQTGTGDYNEQFF. The CDR3 DNA is TGCGCCAGCAGCCAGACCGGGACAGGGGACTACAATGAGCAGTTCTTC.